These 7 T cell receptor beta chains came from one sample sequenced in a study of blood T cell repertoires in COVID-19. Profiled with immunoSEQ multiplex PCR; TCRdb holds only in-frame clones, not every one. Of some 330,000 clones in the sample, 80% to 90% were seen once. Sequencing was carried out using PBMCs or T cells enriched from blood (not recorded which). These receptors all come from a man between 35 and 55 years old in a cohort exposed to, infected with or recovered from COVID-19 (not recorded which).

The chain joins TRBV2 to TRBJ2-7, with a tentative D call TRBD1 (7 bases). Germline V gene lookup returns CDR1 SNHLY and CDR2 FYNNEI. The CDR3 consists of 13 residues. V was trimmed by 2 bases and J by 5 bases, leaving 10 bases between them. In nucleotides, the CDR3 is TGTGCCAGCAGTGAACAGGGGGAGGACGAGCAGTACTTC. This sequence encodes CASSEQGEDEQYF.

This clone was recorded a few times. The chain joins TRBV6-2 or TRBV6-3 to TRBJ1-1; 7 bases map to TRBD1. Trimming took 3 bases from V and 7 from J; bases not matched to a gene: 5. The CDR3 loop spans 13 amino acids. Germline assignment: CDR1 MNHEY and CDR2 SVGEGT. The CDR3 coding sequence is TGTGCCAGCAGTTATGGGACAGTCCGTGAAGCTTTCTTT. Protein: CASSYGTVREAFF.

This clone was detected once. V usage is TRBV10-2 and J usage is TRBJ2-1; D call uncertain. V gave up 6 bases and J gave up 2 bases, with 11 bases separating them. The CDR3 sequence is 14 residues long. Germline values: CDR1 WSHSY, CDR2 SAAADI. The CDR3 DNA reads as TGCGCCAGCAGCCCTGTCAGGACCTACAATGAGCAGTTCTTC. Protein: CASSPVRTYNEQFF.

In this sample, this clone turned up once. The V and J genes are TRBV11-2 and TRBJ2-1, with a possible D match to TRBD2 (6 bases). CDR3 length: 18 amino acids. CDR1 and CDR2 (germline): SGHAT, FQNNGV. Trimming shortened V by 5 bases and J by 0 bases, and 20 bases separated the two germline ends. The chain's CDR3 is CASSPPLSGPYSYNEQFF. DNA for the CDR3: TGTGCCAGCAGCCCCCCGCTAAGCGGGCCATACTCCTACAATGAGCAGTTCTTC. Complete variable domain (other parts from reference TRBV11-2 and TRBJ2-1): EAGVAQSPRYKIIEKRQSVAFWCNPISGHATLYWYQQILGQGPKLLIQFQNNGVVDDSQLPKDRFSAERLKGVDSTLKIQPAKLEDSAVYLCASSPPLSGPYSYNEQFFGPGTRLTVL.

This clone was observed many times. Other DNA sequences in this specimen translate into the identical CDR3. This chain uses TRBV9 with TRBJ2-1; 7 positions agree with TRBD2. This CDR3 comprises 15 residues. Germline trimming cut 0 bases from V and 9 bases from J; bases unmatched to any gene: 9. The germline gives CDR1 SGDLS, CDR2 YYNGEE. For the CDR3, the DNA is TGTGCCAGCAGCGTAGCTAGGGAGGGCCGGGGTGAGCAGTTCTTC. Encoded protein: CASSVAREGRGEQFF.

The chain has TRBV3-1 (or the pseudogene TRBV3-2) and TRBJ1-5, with a possible D match to TRBD1 (6 bases). V lost 0 bases to trimming and J lost 0 bases, with 12 bases between them. Germline CDR1 is LGHDT and CDR2 is YNNKEL (reference sequence). The CDR3 contains 17 residues. The CDR3 here is CASSQDPTGYSNQPQHF. For the CDR3, the DNA is TGTGCCAGCAGCCAAGATCCGACAGGTTATAGCAATCAGCCCCAGCATTTT.

The chain is built from TRBV3-1 (or the pseudogene TRBV3-2) and TRBJ2-2; 10 bases fit TRBD2. The germline V gene has CDR1 LGHDT and CDR2 YNNKEL (reference sequence). This CDR3 region has 18 residues. V shed 4 bases, J shed 4 bases, and the junction held 12 bases outside the gene matches. CDR3 in DNA: TGTGCCAGCAGCCTCACCTCGGGACTAGCGATCTCCACCGGGGAGCTGTTTTTT. It codes for CASSLTSGLAISTGELFF.